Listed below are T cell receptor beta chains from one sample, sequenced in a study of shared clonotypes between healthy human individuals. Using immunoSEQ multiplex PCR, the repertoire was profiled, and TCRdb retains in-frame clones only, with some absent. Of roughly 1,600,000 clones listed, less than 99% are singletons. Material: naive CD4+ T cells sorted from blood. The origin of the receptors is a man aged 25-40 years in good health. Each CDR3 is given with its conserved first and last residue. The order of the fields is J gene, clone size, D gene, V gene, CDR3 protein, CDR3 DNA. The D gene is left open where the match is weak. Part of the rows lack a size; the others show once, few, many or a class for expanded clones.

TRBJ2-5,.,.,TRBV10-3,CAISPLAEGGETQYF,TGTGCCATCAGTCCCCTAGCGGAGGGGGGGGAGACCCAGTACTTC
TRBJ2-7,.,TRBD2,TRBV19,CASRASGTYEQYF,TGTGCCAGTAGAGCTAGCGGCACCTACGAGCAGTACTTC
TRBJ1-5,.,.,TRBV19,CASSRIEISNQPQHF,TGTGCCAGTAGTAGGATCGAGATTAGCAATCAGCCCCAGCATTTT
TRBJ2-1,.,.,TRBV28,CASSGGASWYNEQFF,TGTGCCAGCAGTGGGGGGGCTAGCTGGTACAATGAGCAGTTCTTC
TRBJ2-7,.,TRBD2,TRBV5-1,CASSLYPGLAGGLYEQYF,TGCGCCAGCAGCTTATACCCGGGACTAGCGGGAGGTCTATACGAGCAGTACTTC
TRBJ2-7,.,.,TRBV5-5,CASSLDPGLSSYEQYF,TGTGCCAGCAGCTTGGACCCGGGGCTGAGCTCCTACGAGCAGTACTTC
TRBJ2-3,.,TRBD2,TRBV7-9,CASSLGLATDTQYF,TGTGCCAGCAGCTTAGGACTAGCCACAGATACGCAGTATTTT
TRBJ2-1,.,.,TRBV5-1,CASSYPGHTYNEQFF,TGCGCCAGCAGCTACCCGGGACATACGTACAATGAGCAGTTCTTC
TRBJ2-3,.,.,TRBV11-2,CASSSLRSTDTQYF,TGTGCCAGCAGCTCCTTGCGTAGCACAGATACGCAGTATTTT
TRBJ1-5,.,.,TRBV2,CASTGRENQPQHF,TGTGCCAGCACCGGACGGGAAAATCAGCCCCAGCATTTT
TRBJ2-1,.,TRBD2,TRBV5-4,CASSSTSGAYNEQFF,TGTGCCAGCAGCTCCACTAGCGGGGCTTACAATGAGCAGTTCTTC
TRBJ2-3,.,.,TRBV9,CASSVALGGDTQYF,TGTGCCAGCAGCGTAGCGCTAGGGGGGGATACGCAGTATTTT
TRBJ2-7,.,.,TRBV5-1,CASSLELGYEQYF,TGCGCCAGCAGCTTGGAGCTCGGCTACGAGCAGTACTTC
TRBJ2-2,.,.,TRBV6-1,CASSEVGLGEWELFF,TGTGCCAGCAGTGAAGTCGGGCTAGGGGAGTGGGAGCTGTTTTTT
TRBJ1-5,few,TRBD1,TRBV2,CASRRTGSYGQPQHF,TGTGCCAGCAGGAGGACAGGGAGTTACGGTCAGCCCCAGCATTTT
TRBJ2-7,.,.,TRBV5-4,CASSLGASAVEQYF,TGTGCCAGCAGCTTGGGGGCTAGCGCCGTCGAGCAGTACTTC
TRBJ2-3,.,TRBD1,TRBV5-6,CASSLDRGRDTQYF,TGTGCCAGCAGCTTGGACAGGGGAAGAGATACGCAGTATTTT
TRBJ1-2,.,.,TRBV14,CASSQDSQGLRGYTF,TGTGCCAGCAGCCAAGATAGTCAGGGGCTTCGTGGCTACACCTTC
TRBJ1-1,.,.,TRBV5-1,CASSLNRGGTEAFF,TGCGCCAGCAGCTTGAATCGGGGGGGCACTGAAGCTTTCTTT
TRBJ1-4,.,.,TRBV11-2,CASSQPQASNEKLFF,TGTGCCAGCAGCCAACCACAGGCCTCTAATGAAAAACTGTTTTTT
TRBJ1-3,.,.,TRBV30,CAWSPPNSSGNTIYF,TGTGCCTGGAGTCCACCGAACAGCTCTGGAAACACCATATATTTT
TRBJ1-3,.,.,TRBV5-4,CASNGAGNTIYF,TGTGCCAGCAACGGAGCTGGAAACACCATATATTTT
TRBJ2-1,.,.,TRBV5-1,CASSLRVGDNEQFF,TGCGCCAGCAGCTTGCGTGTGGGGGACAATGAGCAGTTCTTC
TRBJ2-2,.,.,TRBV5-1,CASSLVGGHLANTGELFF,TGCGCCAGCAGCTTGGTCGGCGGCCACCTCGCGAACACCGGGGAGCTGTTTTTT
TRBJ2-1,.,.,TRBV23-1,CASSQSGPGNEQFF,TGCGCCAGCAGTCAATCTGGTCCGGGCAATGAGCAGTTCTTC
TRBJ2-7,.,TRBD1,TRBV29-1,CSVESVTGGGEQYF,TGCAGCGTTGAATCTGTGACAGGGGGCGGCGAGCAGTACTTC
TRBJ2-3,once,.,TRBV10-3,CAIGQGGGSTDTQYF,TGTGCCATCGGTCAGGGCGGGGGCAGCACAGATACGCAGTATTTT
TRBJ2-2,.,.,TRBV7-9,CASSPNLGNTGELFF,TGTGCCAGCAGTCCCAATCTGGGAAACACCGGGGAGCTGTTTTTT
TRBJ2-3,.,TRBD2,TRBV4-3,CASSRAGSTDTQYF,TGCGCCAGCAGCCGAGCGGGAAGCACAGATACGCAGTATTTT
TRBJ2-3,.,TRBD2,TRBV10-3,CAIGASGTSTDTQYF,TGTGCCATCGGCGCTAGCGGAACTAGCACAGATACGCAGTATTTT
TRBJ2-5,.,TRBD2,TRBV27,CATRRVRTSGTQETQYF,TGTGCCACCCGGAGAGTGAGAACTAGCGGGACTCAAGAGACCCAGTACTTC
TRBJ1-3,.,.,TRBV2,CASSEDGGSGNTIYF,TGTGCCAGCAGTGAAGACGGAGGGTCCGGAAACACCATATATTTT
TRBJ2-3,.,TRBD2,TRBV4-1,CASSPPGGQADTQYF,TGCGCCAGCAGCCCTCCGGGGGGGCAAGCAGATACGCAGTATTTT
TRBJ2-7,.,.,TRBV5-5,CASSSTGSYEQYF,TGTGCCAGCAGCTCTACAGGATCCTACGAGCAGTACTTC
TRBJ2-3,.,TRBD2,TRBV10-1,CASSEVTSGITDTQYF,TGCGCCAGCAGTGAAGTTACTAGCGGGATAACAGATACGCAGTATTTT
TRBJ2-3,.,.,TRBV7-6,CASSSLLDTQYF,TGTGCCAGCAGCTCGCTTTTAGATACGCAGTATTTT
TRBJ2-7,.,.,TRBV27,CASSRGSYEQYF,TGTGCCAGCAGCCGGGGCTCCTACGAGCAGTACTTC
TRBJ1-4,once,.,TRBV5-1,CASSRMEAADWGLGDEKLFF,TGCGCCAGCAGCCGGATGGAGGCGGCGGATTGGGGATTAGGCGATGAAAAACTGTTTTTT
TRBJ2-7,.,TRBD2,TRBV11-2,CASSSSSGRFYEQYF,TGTGCCAGCAGCTCATCTAGCGGGAGGTTTTACGAGCAGTACTTC
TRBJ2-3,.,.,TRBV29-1,CSVVWGLGTDTQYF,TGCAGCGTTGTGTGGGGACTGGGCACAGATACGCAGTATTTT
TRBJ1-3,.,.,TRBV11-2,CASSSGAFYSGNTIYF,TGTGCCAGCAGCTCCGGGGCCTTTTACTCTGGAAACACCATATATTTT